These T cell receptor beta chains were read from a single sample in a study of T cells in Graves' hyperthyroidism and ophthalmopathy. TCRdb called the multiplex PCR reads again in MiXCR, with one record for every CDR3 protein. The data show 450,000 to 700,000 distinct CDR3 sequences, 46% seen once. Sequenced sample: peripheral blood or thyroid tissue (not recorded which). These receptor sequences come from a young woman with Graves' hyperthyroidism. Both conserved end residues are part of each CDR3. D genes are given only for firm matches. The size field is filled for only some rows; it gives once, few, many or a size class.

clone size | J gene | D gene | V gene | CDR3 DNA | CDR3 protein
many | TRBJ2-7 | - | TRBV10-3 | TGTGCCATCAGTGAGCCGAAGGACATCTTCAAGCAGTACTTC | CAISEPKDIFKQYF
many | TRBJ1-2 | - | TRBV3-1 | TGTGCCAGCAGCTATAATTATGGCTACACCTTC | CASSYNYGYTF
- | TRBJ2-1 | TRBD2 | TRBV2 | TGTGCCAGCAGGGGAGGGACTAGAGGTAATGAGCAGTTCTTC | CASRGGTRGNEQFF
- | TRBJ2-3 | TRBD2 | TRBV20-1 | TGCAGTGCTAGCGGTAGCGGGAGGGGATTTTCAGATACGCAGTATTTT | CSASGSGRGFSDTQYF
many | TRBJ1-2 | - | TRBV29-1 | TGCAGCGTTGTGGGGGGGTTAAACTATGGCTACACCTTC | CSVVGGLNYGYTF
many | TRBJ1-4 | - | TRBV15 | TGTGCCACCAGCGGGCGGGACACCTCTAATGAAAAACTGTTTTTT | CATSGRDTSNEKLFF
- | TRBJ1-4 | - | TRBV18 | TGTGCCAGCTCAAGTACAGCCGGGGAAAGGATAGAAAAACTGTTTTTT | CASSSTAGERIEKLFF
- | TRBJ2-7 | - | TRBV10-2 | TGTGCCAGCAGGCCGGTCCCGGAGCCCTCCTACGAGCAGTACTTC | CASRPVPEPSYEQYF
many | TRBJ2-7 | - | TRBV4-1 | TGCGCCAGCAGCCAAGGGTCAGGGGCACCTTACGAGCAGTACTTC | CASSQGSGAPYEQYF
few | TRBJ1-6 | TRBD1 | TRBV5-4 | TGTGCCAGCAGCGAGGGGGGGGACAGTTATTCACCCCTCCACTTT | CASSEGGDSYSPLHF
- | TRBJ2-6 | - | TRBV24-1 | TGTGCCACCGAGGGGGAGGTCTCTGGGGCCAACGTCCTGACTTTC | CATEGEVSGANVLTF
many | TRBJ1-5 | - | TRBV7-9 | TGTGCCAGTAGTTTGACGGGGGATAGCAATCAGCCCCAGCATTTT | CASSLTGDSNQPQHF
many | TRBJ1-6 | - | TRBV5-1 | TGCGCCAGCAGCTTGTCCGGCCAGGGAGGGAGGACCTATAATTCACCCCTCCACTTT | CASSLSGQGGRTYNSPLHF
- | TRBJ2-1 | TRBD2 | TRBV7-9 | TGTGCCAGCAGCTTAGTGGGACTAGCGGGACTGGGTGAGCAGTTCTTC | CASSLVGLAGLGEQFF
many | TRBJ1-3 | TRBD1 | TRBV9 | TGTGCCAGCAGCTTAACAGGGGACACCATATATTTT | CASSLTGDTIYF
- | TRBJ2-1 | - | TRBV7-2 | TGTGCCAGCACCCCCAACGGACTTTACAATGAGCAGTTCTTC | CASTPNGLYNEQFF
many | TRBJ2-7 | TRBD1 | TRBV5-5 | TGTGCCAGCAGCCCCGGGACAGGGGGCAACGAGCAGTACTTC | CASSPGTGGNEQYF
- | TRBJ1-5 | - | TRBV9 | TGTGCCAGCAGCGTAGGTGGGGAGCCAGACCAGCCCCAGCATTTT | CASSVGGEPDQPQHF
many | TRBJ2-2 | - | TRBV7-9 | TGTGCCAGCAGCCTCGACTTTAACACCGGGGAGCTGTTTTTT | CASSLDFNTGELFF
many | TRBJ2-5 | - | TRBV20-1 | TGCAGTGCCCCTGGGACACCTCGAGCGTACCAAGAGACCCAGTACTTC | CSAPGTPRAYQETQYF
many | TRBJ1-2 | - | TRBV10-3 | TGTGCCACCTCAGGAGATTATGGCTACACCTTC | CATSGDYGYTF
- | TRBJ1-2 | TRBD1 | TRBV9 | TGTGCCAGCAGCGTAGGAGGAGGGGGCTTCTACGGCTACACCTTC | CASSVGGGGFYGYTF
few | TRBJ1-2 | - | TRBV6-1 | TGTGCCAGCAGATCACAATTCAGGGGCGGCTATGGCTACACCTTC | CASRSQFRGGYGYTF
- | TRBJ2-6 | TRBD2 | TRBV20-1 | TGCAGTGCCAAAGGGACTAGCGGGCCCTCTGGGGCCAACGTCCTGACTTTC | CSAKGTSGPSGANVLTF
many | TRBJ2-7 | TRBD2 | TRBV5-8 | TGTGCCAGCAGCGAGGGACTAGCGGGAGGGTCTTTTGCCTACGAGCAGTACTTC | CASSEGLAGGSFAYEQYF
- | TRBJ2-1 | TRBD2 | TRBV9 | TGTGCCAGCAGCGCCCCGAGCGGGAGAACCTACAATGAGCAGTTCTTC | CASSAPSGRTYNEQFF
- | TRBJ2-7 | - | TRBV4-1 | TGCGCCAGCAGCCCCTTAGGGAATTCCGAGCAGTACTTC | CASSPLGNSEQYF
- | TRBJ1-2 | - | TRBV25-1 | TGTGCCAGCAGTGCATTACTGGAAGGGGTCACCGCGGCTAACTATGGCTACACCTTC | CASSALLEGVTAANYGYTF
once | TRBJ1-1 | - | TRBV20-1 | TGCAGTGCTACCCGGGACAAAGCTTTCTTT | CSATRDKAFF
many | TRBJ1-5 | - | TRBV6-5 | TGTGCCAGCAGCTATGACTGGAGCAATCAGCCCCAGCATTTT | CASSYDWSNQPQHF
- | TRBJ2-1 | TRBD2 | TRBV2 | TGTGCCAGCAGACCGGGACTAGCGGGAGGTGAGCAGTTCTTC | CASRPGLAGGEQFF
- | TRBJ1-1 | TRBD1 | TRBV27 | TGTGCCAGCAGTACGAGACAGGGGTCGGTAACCTCCCCTGAAGCTTTCTTT | CASSTRQGSVTSPEAFF
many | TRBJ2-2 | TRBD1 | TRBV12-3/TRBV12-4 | TGTGCCAGCAGTTTATGGGCCGGACAGGTTAACACCGGGGAGCTGTTTTTT | CASSLWAGQVNTGELFF
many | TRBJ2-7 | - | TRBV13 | TGTGCCAGCAGCTTAACAGAGTCTACTTACGAGCAGTACTTC | CASSLTESTYEQYF
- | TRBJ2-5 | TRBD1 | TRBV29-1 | TGCAGCACCACGACAGGGGGTGGGGAGACCCAGTACTTC | CSTTTGGGETQYF
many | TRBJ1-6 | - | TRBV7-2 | TGTGCCAGCAGCTTGACTCGGACAGCGGGGAGTTCACCCCTCCACTTT | CASSLTRTAGSSPLHF
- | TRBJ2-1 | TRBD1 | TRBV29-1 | TGCAGCTCGGGACAGGGGAGGGATGAGCAGTTCTTC | CSSGQGRDEQFF
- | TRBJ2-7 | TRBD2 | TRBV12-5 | TGTGCTAGTGGTTTGGACCCCCTCGTGACTAGCGGGGCCTACGAGCAGTACTTC | CASGLDPLVTSGAYEQYF
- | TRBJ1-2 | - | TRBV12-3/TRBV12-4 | TGTGCCAGCAGGGAAAGCGGGATCGGCTACACCTTC | CASRESGIGYTF
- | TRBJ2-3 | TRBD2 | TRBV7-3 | TGTGCCAGCAGCTTACTTAGCGGGAGGACAGATACGCAGTATTTT | CASSLLSGRTDTQYF
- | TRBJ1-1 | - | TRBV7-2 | TGTGCCAGCAGCTTAGTGGGCGCCGGCACTGAAGCTTTCTTT | CASSLVGAGTEAFF
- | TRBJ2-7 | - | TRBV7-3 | TGTGCCAGCAGTTTCGAGCAGTACTTC | CASSFEQYF
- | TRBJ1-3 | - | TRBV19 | TGTGCCAGTAGTATAGAGCGGACAGACTATGGCTACACCATATATTTT | CASSIERTDYGYTIYF
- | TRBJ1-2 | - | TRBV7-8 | TGTGCCAGCAGCTTAGGAGCGGAAGCTAACTATGGCTACACCTTC | CASSLGAEANYGYTF
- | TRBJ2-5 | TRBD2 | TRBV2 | TGTGCCAGCAGAGACCGGACTAGCGGGAGGCGGGAGACCCAGTACTTC | CASRDRTSGRRETQYF
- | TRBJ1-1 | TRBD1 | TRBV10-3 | TGTGCCATCACGTGGGGACAGGCCGTCAACACTGAAGCTTTCTTT | CAITWGQAVNTEAFF
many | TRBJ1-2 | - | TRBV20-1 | TGCAGTGCTACCTCAGGGGCGCAGGGCTACACCTTC | CSATSGAQGYTF
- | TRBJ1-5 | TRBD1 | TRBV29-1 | TGCAGCGTTCCCGGACAGGGGCAAGAGACCCAGCATTTT | CSVPGQGQETQHF
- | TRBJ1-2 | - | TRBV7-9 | TGTGCCAGCAGCTTAGCGACGAGGCGGATCTCCTTC | CASSLATRRISF
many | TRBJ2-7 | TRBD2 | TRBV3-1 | TGTGCCAGCAGCCAGGCTAGCGGTGACTACGAGCAGTACTTC | CASSQASGDYEQYF
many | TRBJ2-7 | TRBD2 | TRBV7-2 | TGTGCCAGCAGCTTCGGGTACGGCGGGAGGGCCTTGTGGACCTACGAGCAGTACTTC | CASSFGYGGRALWTYEQYF
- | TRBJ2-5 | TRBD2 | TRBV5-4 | TGTGCCAGCAGCGAGATACTAGCGGGAAAAAATACGCAGTACTTC | CASSEILAGKNTQYF
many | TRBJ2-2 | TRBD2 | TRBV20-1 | TGCAGTGCTAGAGGACAGGGACTAGCGGGAGAGGCGCGAGACACCGGGGAGCTGTTTTTT | CSARGQGLAGEARDTGELFF
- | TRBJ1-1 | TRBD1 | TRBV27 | TGTGCCAGCAGCAACATCCGGACAGGGAAAACTGAAGCTTTCTTT | CASSNIRTGKTEAFF